These 4 T cell receptor beta chains came from one sample sequenced in a study of identical twins. Using its own MiXCR run on the 5' RACE reads, TCRdb lists one record per CDR3 protein. The sample includes roughly 260,000 distinct CDR3 sequences, over 13% of them seen just once. The source material was memory (CD45RO+) T cells sorted from blood. These receptors came from a woman between 18 and 30 years old in good health.

The chain has TRBV5-5 and TRBJ2-7; 9 bases fit TRBD1. Germline V gene lookup returns CDR1 SGHKS and CDR2 YYEKEE (reference sequence). With V trimmed by 4 bases and J by 5 bases, 7 bases remained unmatched. This CDR3 region has 14 residues. The chain's CDR3 is CASSHTGGLNEQYF. CDR3 coding DNA: TGTGCCAGCAGCCACACAGGGGGCTTAAACGAGCAGTACTTC.

This sequence joins TRBV5-5 and TRBJ1-2; no clear D gene. Trimming pared 1 base from V and 7 bases from J, leaving 17 bases between. This CDR3 contains 15 residues. CDR1 is SGHKS and CDR2 is YYEKEE in the germline V gene (reference sequence). Here the CDR3 DNA reads TGTGCCAGCAGCTTGATGCCAGGCCCGGCGGGTGGCTACACCTTC. It codes for CASSLMPGPAGGYTF. The variable domain in full, completed from reference TRBV5-5 and TRBJ1-2, reads DAGVTQSPTHLIKTRGQQVTLRCSPISGHKSVSWYQQVLGQGPQFIFQYYEKEERGRGNFPDRFSARQFPNYSSELNVNALLLGDSALYLCASSLMPGPAGGYTFGSGTRLTVV.

This clonotype was counted between two and nine times. The V call is TRBV3-1, the J call TRBJ2-7; D remains unclear. The CDR3 consists of 12 residues. Germline-derived CDR1 and CDR2 are LGHDT and YNNKEL (reference sequence). V gave up 3 bases and J gave up 7 bases, with 10 bases separating them. The CDR3 nucleotides are TGTGCCAGCAGCCACCGTAACAGAGAGCAGTACTTC. Translation gives CASSHRNREQYF.

The V and J genes are TRBV5-1 and TRBJ2-3; a weak D match, TRBD2 (6 bases). Germline lookup yields CDR1 SGHRS and CDR2 YFSETQ. This CDR3 is 15 amino acids long. Deletions cut 4 bases from V and 1 base from J, with 13 bases between. CDR3 in amino acids: CASSPGGSGTDTQYF. The CDR3 coding sequence is TGCGCCAGCAGCCCCGGGGGAAGCGGCACAGATACGCAGTATTTT.